What follows are 12 T cell receptor beta chains derived from one specimen sequenced in a study of identifying expanded T cells in peripheral blood. The protocol was immunoSEQ multiplex PCR, while the TCRdb copy is restricted to in-frame clones and leaves out a portion. The sample lists 100,000 to 150,000 clones, approximately 86% occurring once. What was sequenced was blood. Receptors were obtained from a person aged 18 to 70 in good health.

The gene calls are TRBV12-5 and TRBJ2-3; D gene ambiguous. Germline CDR1 reads LGHNT; CDR2 reads FRNRAP. Trimming pared 7 bases from V and 2 bases from J, leaving 13 bases between. The CDR3 is 14 residues long. The CDR3 sequence is CASADDTLTDTQYF. CDR3 coding DNA: TGTGCTAGTGCCGACGACACCCTCACAGATACGCAGTATTTT. Full variable domain (remainder filled in from reference TRBV12-5 and TRBJ2-3): DARVTQTPRHKVTEMGQEVTMRCQPILGHNTVFWYRQTMMQGLELLAYFRNRAPLDDSGMPKDRFSAEMPDATLATLKIQPSEPRDSAVYFCASADDTLTDTQYFGPGTRLTVL.

As DNA, the CDR3 is TGTGCCAGCAGCTTTCTAGGACAGCATGGCTACACCTTC. This translates into CASSFLGQHGYTF. The chain combines TRBV6-5 with TRBJ1-2; a weak D match, TRBD1 (6 bases). The CDR3 is made up of 13 amino acids. Germline-derived CDR1 and CDR2 are MNHEY and SVGAGI. The V gene lost 6 bases and the J gene lost 6 bases, with 14 bases spanning the gap.

This clone was observed a handful of times. The chain is built from TRBV7-2 and TRBJ2-3; D uncertain. CDR1 is SGHTA and CDR2 is FQGNSA in the germline V gene. V was clipped by 1 base and J by 9 bases, with 8 bases between them. CDR3 length: 12 amino acids. For the CDR3, the DNA is TGTGCCAGCAGCTTAGATTCGCCAACGCAGTATTTT. Its translation: CASSLDSPTQYF.

CDR3: CASSEVANTGELFF. The CDR3 region has the DNA TGTGCCAGCAGTGAAGTTGCGAACACCGGGGAGCTGTTTTTT. V is TRBV6-4 and J is TRBJ2-2; D gene uncertain. CDR3 size: 14 residues. V was clipped by 3 bases and J by 0 bases, with 5 bases between them. CDR1 MRHNA and CDR2 SNTAGT come from the germline V gene.

There are a few counts of this clone. CDR3: CASSPVGSGANVLTF. The CDR3 DNA reads TGTGCCAGCAGCCCAGTGGGCTCTGGGGCCAACGTCCTGACTTTC. The chain recombines TRBV7-9 with TRBJ2-6; D is ambiguous. This CDR3 has 15 residues. Looked up from germline, CDR1 is SEHNR and CDR2 is FQNEAQ (reference sequence). V was shortened by 5 bases and J by 0 bases, with 8 bases between the two germline ends.

The rearrangement links TRBV19 to TRBJ2-1, with 16 bases fitting TRBD2. Germline loops: CDR1 LNHDA, CDR2 SQIVND (reference sequence). The CDR3 consists of 18 residues. J gave up 0 bases and V 5 bases, and 4 bases lay outside the gene matches. CDR3 DNA sequence: TGTGCCAGTAGTCCGGGGACTAGCGGGAGGGTCTCCTACAATGAGCAGTTCTTC. Its protein is CASSPGTSGRVSYNEQFF.

The V gene is TRBV19, the J gene TRBJ2-5, with 8 nucleotides matching TRBD2. The CDR3 loop spans 15 amino acids. Germline lookup yields CDR1 LNHDA and CDR2 SQIVND (reference sequence). V lost 7 bases and J lost 5; bases outside the gene matches: 12. CDR3 in DNA: TGTGCCAGTACGGGGGGGAAGCAGGCCGGGGAGACCCAGTACTTC. Its protein product is CASTGGKQAGETQYF.

V and J are TRBV5-1 and TRBJ2-1, with 12 bases lining up with TRBD2. The length of the CDR3 is 18 residues. Germline V gene sequence: CDR1 SGHRS, CDR2 YFSETQ. J was trimmed by 2 bases and V by 0 bases; bases with no gene match: 6. CDR3 residues: CASSLDPASGGAYNEQFF. The CDR3 coding sequence is TGCGCCAGCAGCTTGGATCCGGCTAGCGGGGGGGCCTACAATGAGCAGTTCTTC.

This clone was recorded once. This rearrangement joins TRBV21-1 to TRBJ2-2; the D call of TRBD2 is as the table states it, not checked on the DNA. TRBV21-1 constitutes a pseudogene. CDR3 length equals 11 residues. In DNA form, the CDR3 reads TGTGCCAGCAGCAATCGCGGGGAGCTGTTTTTT. Its protein product is CASSNRGELFF.

The chain recombines TRBV28 with TRBJ2-6, with D possibly TRBD2 on 6 matching bases. CDR1 and CDR2 from the germline V gene are MDHEN and SYDVKM. The CDR3 is made up of 15 amino acids. The ends were cut back, 6 bases at V and 0 bases at J, with 9 bases in the middle. CDR3 DNA: TGTGCCAGCAGATCGGGGGTCTCTGGGGCCAACGTCCTGACTTTC. Protein: CASRSGVSGANVLTF.

This clone was observed a single time. The chain uses TRBV28 and TRBJ2-1, with 13 bases fitting TRBD2. Unmatched junction bases numbered 5, after V lost 5 bases and J lost 7 bases. Germline V lookup: CDR1 MDHEN, CDR2 SYDVKM. This CDR3 spans 15 amino acids. Written as DNA, the CDR3 is TGTGCCAGCAGTCTACTAGCGGGAGGGTATAATGAGCAGTTCTTC. Translating it yields CASSLLAGGYNEQFF.

This chain joins TRBV6-5 and TRBJ1-5, with unresolved D. The germline V and J ends were trimmed by 5 bases and 2 bases, with 7 bases remaining between them. CDR3 size: 13 residues. Germline loops: CDR1 MNHEY, CDR2 SVGAGI. CDR3 in amino acids: CASSSLGNQPQHF. Written as DNA, the CDR3 is TGTGCCAGCAGTAGTCTCGGCAATCAGCCCCAGCATTTT.